This T cell receptor (beta chain) was sequenced during a study of shared clonotypes between healthy human individuals. Only in-frame clones appear in the TCRdb table, and some are missing; sequencing was by immunoSEQ multiplex PCR. The sample has about 2.1 million clones, about 93% seen once. Positively selected for CCR7, the CD45RO-negative cells used as naive CD8 cells excluded terminally differentiated effector memory CD45RA+ cells. CDR1 is SGHRS, CDR2 YFSETQ, per germline. The CDR3 totals 16 residues. Deletions cut 0 bases from V and 0 bases from J, with 10 bases between. This clone came up once. V usage is TRBV5-1 and J usage is TRBJ2-1; no clear D gene. The receptor's source is a young man in good health. Some clones in this sample may be carry-over from other donors' samples. The source material was naive CD8+ T cells from PBMCs. CDR3 amino acids: CASSLEGYSSYNEQFF. Here the CDR3 DNA reads TGCGCCAGCAGCTTGGAGGGTTATAGCTCCTACAATGAGCAGTTCTTC.